Presented here are 2 T cell receptor beta chains from one specimen sequenced in a study of blood T cell repertoires in COVID-19 (dated by TCRdb to between 2020 and 2021). Library generation was performed with the immunoSEQ multiplex PCR assay. What TCRdb holds here is the immuneACCESS table cut down to in-frame rearrangements. Part of the clones is not present; checked against another copy, under half of the missing clones reflect an unresolved V gene, and the others are unexplained. The sample table holds 80,000 to 100,000 clones, of which 80% were seen once. The ten largest clones represent under 13% of the sample. The sequenced sample consisted of peripheral blood. The receptor source for this set is a woman aged 70 to 79 with acute or convalescent COVID-19.

The V call is TRBV7-3, the J call TRBJ2-2, with D uncertain. The CDR3 consists of 15 residues. From germline, CDR1 is SGHTA and CDR2 FQGTGA. The V and J ends lost 2 bases and 1 base respectively, with 8 bases between them. The CDR3 region is CASSLGQVNTGELFF. DNA for the CDR3: TGTGCCAGCAGCTTAGGTCAGGTGAACACCGGGGAGCTGTTTTTT.

V gene TRBV7-2 combines with J gene TRBJ2-2; D remains unclear. The V end was cut by 3 bases, the J end by 2 bases, with 7 bases between. Per germline, CDR1 SGHTA and CDR2 FQGNSA. This CDR3 is 14 amino acids long. As DNA, the CDR3 is TGTGCCAGCAGCTTGAGTTTTAACACCGGGGAGCTGTTTTTT. It yields the protein CASSLSFNTGELFF.